These 27 T cell receptor beta chains were all obtained from the same sample, sequenced in a study of T cells in Graves' hyperthyroidism and ophthalmopathy. Authors of the study amplified TCR beta CDR3 regions from RNA transcripts. Primed by the HTBI set, a first-round RT-PCR was run on the TCR CDR3. MiXCR, applied by TCRdb to the multiplex PCR reads, yields one record per CDR3 protein. The sample contains about 480,000 distinct CDR3 sequences, approximately 15% of which appear only once. The sequenced material came from blood. The source of these receptors is a woman between 18 and 29 years old with Graves' hyperthyroidism.

In this sample, this clonotype turned up many times. This chain joins TRBV6-1 and TRBJ1-1; D call uncertain. Trimming stripped 5 bases from V and 8 bases from J, with 3 bases between. The CDR3 extends over 9 amino acids. Germline V gene sequence: CDR1 MNHNS, CDR2 SASEGT. The CDR3 reads CASSSEAFF. CDR3 nucleotide sequence: TGTGCCAGCAGTTCGGAAGCTTTCTTT.

In its sample, this clonotype was seen a few times. The rearrangement joins TRBV18 to TRBJ2-1; D perhaps matches TRBD2 (5 bases). In germline, CDR1 is KGHSH, CDR2 LQKENI. This CDR3 region has 15 residues. The V end lost 6 bases, the J end lost 5 bases, and 17 bases lay between the germline ends. The CDR3, as DNA: TGTGCCAGCTCCAGCGTCGAGCGGAGCCACAATGAGCAGTTCTTC. This gives the protein CASSSVERSHNEQFF.

The V call is TRBV4-1, the J call TRBJ2-7, with D tentatively TRBD1 or TRBD2 (5 bases each). Trimming took off 5 bases at V and 5 bases at J, with 22 bases between the two ends. Germline V lookup: CDR1 MGHRA, CDR2 YSYEKL. The length of the CDR3 is 16 residues. CDR3 sequence: CASSWPPGTQDNEQYF. The CDR3 bases are TGCGCCAGCAGCTGGCCTCCGGGAACACAGGACAACGAGCAGTACTTC.

CDR3 sequence reads: CATSDRGGKAFF. For the CDR3, the DNA is TGTGCCACCAGTGATCGGGGGGGGAAAGCTTTCTTT. V is TRBV24-1 and J is TRBJ1-1; TRBD1 might be the D (5 bases). The CDR3 loop spans 12 amino acids. V was clipped by 3 bases and J by 9 bases, with 10 bases between them. CDR1 and CDR2 (germline): KGHDR, SFDVKD.

Details on this clonotype: An end of the junction does not agree with germline; a read error may underlie this. This chain links TRBV20-1 with TRBJ2-5; TRBD1 is a possible D gene (5 bases). The germline V gene encodes CDR1 DFQATT and CDR2 SNEGSKA (reference sequence). CDR3 length equals 14 residues. The CDR3 is CSAEPTELQDTQYF. Written as DNA, the CDR3 is TGCAGTGCAGAACCGACAGAGTTACAAGACACCCAGTACTTC.

The sample holds many counts of this clonotype. The chain has TRBV2 and TRBJ2-1; perhaps TRBD1 as D (6 bases). This CDR3 spans 15 amino acids. V was shortened by 3 bases and J by 2 bases, with 11 bases between the two germline ends. Germline CDR1 SNHLY, CDR2 FYNNEI. DNA of the CDR3: TGTGCCAGCAGTGATCCTGGACAGACCTACAATGAGCAGTTCTTC. Its protein product is CASSDPGQTYNEQFF.

There are many counts of this clonotype. The chain has TRBV5-5 and TRBJ1-5, with TRBD1 identical over 7 bases. V lost 4 bases to trimming and J lost 6 bases; unmatched junction nucleotides: 10. The CDR3 runs 15 residues. The germline V gene encodes CDR1 SGHKS and CDR2 YYEKEE (reference sequence). The chain's CDR3 is CASSPRQGGSQPQHF. The CDR3 bases are TGTGCCAGCAGCCCCCGACAGGGAGGTAGTCAGCCCCAGCATTTT.

This clonotype was detected ten times or more. V is TRBV29-1 and J is TRBJ1-2, with a possible D match to TRBD1 (5 bases). This CDR3 has 13 residues. Germline V gives CDR1 SQVTM, CDR2 ANQGSEA. The germline V and J ends were trimmed by 3 bases and 2 bases, with 10 bases remaining between them. CDR3 sequence (DNA): TGCAGCGTTGAGACAGATTCGAACTATGGCTACACCTTC. Amino acid sequence: CSVETDSNYGYTF.

The chain employs TRBV18 and TRBJ2-1; D remains ambiguous. Germline CDR1 KGHSH, CDR2 LQKENI. The CDR3 has 13 residues. Trimming took off 4 bases at V and 8 bases at J, with 12 bases between the two ends. The CDR3 reads CASSRTAHDEQFF. CDR3 nucleotide sequence: TGTGCCAGCTCACGAACAGCACACGATGAGCAGTTCTTC.

The table lists this clonotype with a few counts. This rearrangement joins TRBV20-1 to TRBJ1-1, with TRBD1 matching over 8 bases. V was pared by 5 bases and J by 6 bases, with 14 bases of the junction left unmatched. The CDR3 extends over 15 amino acids. CDR1 and CDR2 from the germline V gene are DFQATT and SNEGSKA (reference sequence). CDR3 in amino acids: CSASTRTGRGPEAFF. The CDR3 DNA reads as TGCAGTGCTTCTACCAGGACAGGGAGAGGCCCTGAAGCTTTCTTT.

This clonotype was counted ten times or more. V and J are TRBV30 and TRBJ2-5, with no clear D. This CDR3 has 15 amino acids. Germline lookup yields CDR1 GTSNPN and CDR2 SVGIG (reference sequence). Between the trimmed V and J ends, which lost 0 bases and 0 bases, there was a span of 11 bases. CDR3 DNA sequence: TGTGCCTGGAGTGTACGTTTCGGCTACCAAGAGACCCAGTACTTC. Protein: CAWSVRFGYQETQYF.

This clonotype was picked up many times. This sequence joins TRBV6-1 and TRBJ1-3; 9 nucleotides agree with TRBD1. Germline loops: CDR1 MNHNS, CDR2 SASEGT. This CDR3 has 15 amino acids. The ends lost 11 bases at V and 5 bases at J; junction bases unmatched: 13. CDR3 bases: TGTGCCGGCCGGACAGGGGATATAAGTCGAAACACCATATATTTT. As protein: CAGRTGDISRNTIYF.

The chain couples TRBV4-1 to TRBJ2-1; no reliable D call. Trimming took off 0 bases at V and 8 bases at J, with 5 bases between the two ends. Looked up from germline, CDR1 is MGHRA and CDR2 is YSYEKL. This CDR3 spans 12 amino acids. The CDR3 DNA reads TGCGCCAGCAGCCAAGATCACTATGAGCAGTTCTTC. This encodes CASSQDHYEQFF.

The chain combines TRBV11-1 with TRBJ2-2, with TRBD2 matching 15 bases. The germline V gene has CDR1 SGHAT and CDR2 FQDESV (reference sequence). This CDR3 is built from 15 residues. Trimming removed 4 bases from V and 10 bases from J; junction bases left unmatched: 4. The CDR3 DNA is TGTGCCAGCAGCTACCGGACTAGCGGGAGGGCGGAGCTGTTTTTT. This gives the protein CASSYRTSGRAELFF.

This chain joins TRBV27 and TRBJ2-7; either TRBD1 or TRBD2 may fit D (5 bases each). The CDR3 contains 12 residues. The germline V and J ends were trimmed by 4 bases and 6 bases, with 10 bases remaining between them. Germline-derived CDR1 and CDR2 are MNHEY and SMNVEV (reference sequence). DNA for the CDR3: TGTGCCAGCAGTTCTGGGACCGGCGAGCAGTACGTC. It specifies CASSSGTGEQYV.

Only a few counts were recorded for this clonotype. The V call is TRBV12-5, the J call TRBJ1-2; D is unclear. The germline V gene has CDR1 LGHNT and CDR2 FRNRAP. The CDR3 sequence is 12 residues long. V was shortened by 3 bases and J by 4 bases, with 6 bases between the two germline ends. The CDR3 region is CASGFGTYGYTF. The CDR3 nucleotides read TGTGCTAGTGGTTTTGGCACCTATGGCTACACCTTC.

There are a few counts of this clonotype. The chain links TRBV7-9 to TRBJ1-1; possibly TRBD1 for D (5 bases). Trimming took 3 bases from V and 3 from J, leaving 8 bases between them. The CDR3 extends over 13 amino acids. Germline lookup yields CDR1 SEHNR and CDR2 FQNEAQ (reference sequence). The CDR3 DNA reads as TGTGCCAGCAGCTTTGACAGTCACACTGAAGCTTTCTTT. It yields the protein CASSFDSHTEAFF.

In its sample, this clonotype was seen many times. This chain uses TRBV11-3 with TRBJ1-1; 7 nucleotides match TRBD1. Germline CDR1 and CDR2: SGHNT and YENEEA. The CDR3 runs 15 residues. The junction had 6 bases not matched to a gene; V was cut back by 1 base and J by 4 bases. The CDR3 reads CASSLAQQGFTEAFF. The CDR3 nucleotides read TGTGCCAGCAGCTTAGCCCAACAGGGGTTCACTGAAGCTTTCTTT.

This clonotype was picked up a small number of times. The rearrangement joins TRBV19 to TRBJ2-1; a possible D gene is TRBD2 (6 bases). Germline-derived CDR1 and CDR2 are LNHDA and SQIVND (reference sequence). This CDR3 comprises 16 residues. The V and J ends lost 4 bases and 8 bases respectively, with 21 bases between them. CDR3 residues: CASSKGFVLAGDEQFF. The CDR3 DNA sequence: TGTGCCAGTAGTAAGGGGTTTGTACTAGCAGGTGATGAGCAGTTCTTC. Together with reference TRBV19 and TRBJ2-1, the CDR3 gives the full variable domain: DGGITQSPKYLFRKEGQNVTLSCEQNLNHDAMYWYRQDPGQGLRLIYYSQIVNDFQKGDIAEGYSVSREKKESFPLTVTSAQKNPTAFYLCASSKGFVLAGDEQFFGPGTRLTVL.

This clonotype was observed at least ten times. This chain links TRBV30 with TRBJ1-2; D is unresolved. The CDR3 loop spans 13 amino acids. Germline V CDR1 and CDR2: GTSNPN, SVGIG (reference sequence). V lost 0 bases and J lost 4, with 9 bases in between. The CDR3: CAWSVWASYGYTF. The CDR3 nucleotides read TGTGCCTGGAGTGTTTGGGCCTCCTATGGCTACACCTTC.

This clonotype occurred many times. The rearrangement joins TRBV5-6 to TRBJ2-1; 10 nucleotides line up with TRBD2. Germline lookup yields CDR1 SGHDT and CDR2 YYEEEE. Losses at the gene ends were 4 bases for V and 1 base for J; bases not matched to a gene: 5. This CDR3 has 16 amino acids. CDR3 amino acids: CASSPRSGRSYNEQFF. As DNA, the CDR3 is TGTGCCAGCAGCCCCCGTAGCGGGAGGTCCTACAATGAGCAGTTCTTC.

J is TRBJ2-1 and V is TRBV6-2 or TRBV6-3, with 7 bases fitting TRBD1. CDR3 length: 14 residues. The ends lost 2 bases at V and 5 bases at J; junction bases unmatched: 3. Germline CDR1 MNHEY, CDR2 SVGEGT. The CDR3 spells CASSYGDRNNEQFF. The CDR3 DNA sequence: TGTGCCAGCAGTTACGGGGACAGAAACAATGAGCAGTTCTTC.

This chain joins TRBV2 and TRBJ2-1, with D unresolved. The CDR3 totals 11 residues. Looked up from germline, CDR1 is SNHLY and CDR2 is FYNNEI. V lost 8 bases and J lost 2, with 4 bases in between. CDR3: CASGAYNEQFF. DNA for the CDR3: TGTGCCAGCGGGGCCTACAATGAGCAGTTCTTC.

This clonotype occurred many times. The V and J genes are TRBV6-1 and TRBJ1-3; TRBD1 is a possible D gene (6 bases). Germline lookup yields CDR1 MNHNS and CDR2 SASEGT. The CDR3 is made up of 14 amino acids. Between the trimmed V and J ends, which lost 8 bases and 0 bases, there was a span of 11 bases. The CDR3 is CASRRTDSGNTIYF. In DNA, the CDR3 is TGTGCCAGCCGTCGGACAGACTCTGGAAACACCATATATTTT.

This chain links TRBV20-1 with TRBJ2-7, with 7 bases aligning to TRBD2. Per germline, CDR1 DFQATT and CDR2 SNEGSKA (reference sequence). There are 15 residues in the CDR3. V shed 0 bases and J 5 bases; nucleotides not matched to a gene: 10. CDR3 nucleotide sequence: TGCAGTGCTAGAGATGGCGCGGGAGTCGGCCACGAGCAGTACTTC. Translated, it gives CSARDGAGVGHEQYF.

Many counts were recorded for this clonotype. This rearrangement joins TRBV3-1 to TRBJ2-5, with 7 bases fitting TRBD1. Germline loops: CDR1 LGHDT, CDR2 YNNKEL (reference sequence). Trimming cost V 3 bases and J 1 base; bases outside gene matches: 8. This CDR3 contains 16 residues. This CDR3 reads CASSQARDRSQETQYF. DNA of the CDR3: TGTGCCAGCAGCCAGGCCCGGGACAGATCCCAAGAGACCCAGTACTTC.

This clonotype has ten or more counts. The genes are TRBV24-1 and TRBJ1-2, with TRBD1 matching over 9 bases. With 4 bases clipped from V and 4 bases from J, the junction kept 3 bases outside the gene matches. The CDR3 has 14 residues. Looked up from germline, CDR1 is KGHDR and CDR2 is SFDVKD. CDR3: CATSDPDRGYGYTF. DNA for the CDR3: TGTGCCACCAGTGACCCGGACAGGGGCTATGGCTACACCTTC.